Presented here are 8 T cell receptor beta chains from one specimen sequenced in a study of T cells in Graves' hyperthyroidism and ophthalmopathy (dated by TCRdb to the late 2010s). The library was built by means of multiplex PCR. Sequencing was carried out with an Illumina HiSeq 2000. Amplification of TCR beta CDR3 regions was carried out from RNA transcripts. The first round of RT-PCR for the TCR CDR3 was performed with the HTBI primer set and the Qiagen OneStep RT-PCR kit. TCRdb reprocessed the public reads (quality trimming at Q25 with fastp, clone calling with MiXCR) and kept in-frame beta chains. A single entry per CDR3 protein holds the most common genes and DNA from its merged rows. Here the sample has some 300,000 distinct CDR3 sequences; about an eighth occur a single time. The top ten clonotypes cover 6.5% to 10% of the sample. Sample: blood. These receptors were collected from a woman aged 30 to 39 with Graves' hyperthyroidism that later progressed to Graves' ophthalmopathy.

The chain combines TRBV24-1 with TRBJ1-4; D remains ambiguous. V lost 1 base and J lost 5, with 4 bases in between. This CDR3 contains 13 residues. Germline V gives CDR1 KGHDR, CDR2 SFDVKD. CDR3 sequence: CATSDFKNEKLFF. The CDR3, as DNA: TGTGCCACCAGTGATTTTAAGAATGAAAAACTGTTTTTT.

This clonotype was picked up many times. The chain is built from TRBV24-1 and TRBJ2-1, with D possibly matching TRBD1 (6 bases). The CDR3 is made up of 17 amino acids. Germline CDR1 and CDR2: KGHDR and SFDVKD. V lost 3 bases to trimming and J lost 8 bases, with 22 bases between them. The DNA for the CDR3 is TGTGCCACCAGTGATCCGGGGACAAACGAACGCCCCCATGAGCAGTTCTTC. It is translated as CATSDPGTNERPHEQFF.

This clonotype came up many times. The genes are TRBV9 and TRBJ1-1; no reliable D call. The CDR3 is made up of 15 amino acids. Trimming took off 0 bases at V and 2 bases at J, with 11 bases between the two ends. CDR1 is SGDLS, CDR2 YYNGEE, per germline. CDR3: CASSVGVAANTEAFF. CDR3 DNA sequence: TGTGCCAGCAGCGTAGGGGTTGCGGCAAACACTGAAGCTTTCTTT.

This clonotype was detected ten times or more. The chain employs TRBV24-1 and TRBJ2-5, with 9 positions matching TRBD1. CDR1 and CDR2 from the germline V gene are KGHDR and SFDVKD. The CDR3 consists of 16 residues. The J segment lost 2 bases and the V segment lost 7 bases, leaving 10 bases of the junction unmatched. The DNA of the CDR3 is TGTGCCACCAGAACCAATCCGGGACAGGGTCAAGAGACCCAGTACTTC. This gives the protein CATRTNPGQGQETQYF.

This clonotype was seen repeatedly, ten times or more. The rearrangement uses TRBV6-1 and TRBJ2-3; D possibly corresponds to TRBD2 (7 bases). V lost 5 bases and J lost 5, with 29 bases in between. Germline V gives CDR1 MNHNS, CDR2 SASEGT. The CDR3 sequence is 19 residues long. The CDR3 DNA sequence: TGTGCCAGCAGTACTGGACGGACTATGGGGGCGGGAGAGAGAGATACGCAGTATTTT. Residues: CASSTGRTMGAGERDTQYF.

This clonotype was seen ten or more times. The chain is built from TRBV12-3 or TRBV12-4 and TRBJ2-2; the D is unclear. The CDR3 loop spans 14 amino acids. Trimming pared 2 bases from V and 0 bases from J, leaving 4 bases between. CDR3 residues: CASSLTSNTGELFF. The CDR3 coding sequence is TGTGCCAGCAGTTTAACCTCGAACACCGGGGAGCTGTTTTTT.

The gene calls are TRBV14 and TRBJ2-2; D possibly corresponds to TRBD2 (5 bases). There are 14 residues in the CDR3. The germline CDR1 and CDR2 sequences are SGHDN and FVKESK. The ends were cut back, 3 bases at V and 6 bases at J, with 11 bases in the middle. In DNA, the CDR3 is TGTGCCAGCAGCCAGGATCTACTAGCCGGGGAGCTGTTTTTT. Translating gives CASSQDLLAGELFF.

This clonotype was seen repeatedly, ten times or more. This sequence joins TRBV5-1 and TRBJ2-3, with TRBD1 identical over 8 bases. Germline CDR1 reads SGHRS; CDR2 reads YFSETQ. The V gene end was trimmed by 2 bases and the J gene end by 2 bases; junction bases not matched to a gene: 7. This CDR3 region has 16 residues. This CDR3 is CASSLNRGLDTDTQYF. The CDR3 nucleotides read TGCGCCAGCAGCTTAAACAGGGGGTTGGACACAGATACGCAGTATTTT.